Sequencing of this T cell receptor beta chain was carried out in a study of blood T cell repertoires in COVID-19. Per germline, CDR1 LGHDT and CDR2 YNNKEL (reference sequence). V was clipped by 0 bases and J by 10 bases, with 7 bases between them. The CDR3 is 13 amino acids. This clone was counted at least ten times. Clones were read by immunoSEQ multiplex PCR, and TCRdb kept only the in-frame ones, dropping some. The sample carries 260,000 or so clones, about 83% recorded once. The sample consisted of peripheral blood. This receptor was taken from an elderly man with acute or convalescent COVID-19. The chain joins TRBV3-1 (or the pseudogene TRBV3-2) to TRBJ1-6; D is undetermined. The CDR3 DNA reads as TGTGCCAGCAGCCAAGAACCAGGCTCACCCCTCCACTTT. Encoded protein: CASSQEPGSPLHF.